The 16 T cell receptor beta chains in this list originate from one sample, sequenced in a study of regulatory T cells in long-lasting Graves disease. Arm-PCR of CDR3 regions with iRepertoire HTBI primers generated TCR beta libraries. TCRdb called the multiplex PCR reads again in MiXCR, with one record for every CDR3 protein. The table includes about 540,000 distinct CDR3 sequences, roughly 12% detected once. The time point is: newly diagnosed GD, antithyroid drugs for less than 3 months. RNA isolated from PBMCs was used to make the TCR library. Separately, the same data were catalogued under a study of T cells in Graves' hyperthyroidism and ophthalmopathy.

The starting material was peripheral blood mononuclear cells (PBMCs), obtained at new diagnosis, from a patient treated with antithyroid drugs. These TCRs come from a man in his thirties or forties with Graves disease.

This clonotype was counted ten times or more. This sequence joins TRBV7-2 and TRBJ2-5; a weak D match, TRBD2 (6 bases). Germline CDR1 is SGHTA and CDR2 is FQGNSA. V gave up 2 bases and J gave up 0 bases, with 10 bases separating them. The CDR3 is 15 amino acids. CDR3 coding DNA: TGTGCCAGCAGCTTACAGGCGGGGAACCAAGAGACCCAGTACTTC. It is translated as CASSLQAGNQETQYF.

There are many counts of this clonotype. The chain is built from TRBV12-3 or TRBV12-4 and TRBJ2-3; 9 nucleotides align to TRBD1. Trimming took 8 bases from V and 7 from J; bases not matched to a gene: 4. The CDR3 is made up of 12 amino acids. CDR3 region: CASRQGGNTQYF. CDR3 sequence (DNA): TGTGCCAGCCGACAGGGGGGGAATACGCAGTATTTT.

This clonotype was seen a handful of times. This chain links TRBV28 with TRBJ2-5, with 12 bases fitting TRBD1. The V and J ends lost 1 base and 5 bases, in that order; junction bases with no gene match: 8. Germline V gene sequence: CDR1 MDHEN, CDR2 SYDVKM. The CDR3 covers 17 residues. CDR3 protein: CASSLLGTGGDGETQYF. The CDR3 DNA follows: TGTGCCAGCAGTTTATTGGGGACAGGGGGCGATGGGGAGACCCAGTACTTC.

This clonotype has a handful of counts. The rearrangement joins TRBV29-1 to TRBJ2-7; 8 bases are shared with TRBD1. Unmatched junction bases numbered 8, after V lost 7 bases and J lost 6 bases. The CDR3 sequence is 12 residues long. Germline CDR1 SQVTM, CDR2 ANQGSEA. The DNA of the CDR3 is TGCAGCGCAGGGCCGGGGACAGGCGAGCAGTACTTC. Translated, it gives CSAGPGTGEQYF.

This clonotype has more than one count but fewer than ten. V is TRBV29-1 and J is TRBJ1-4; D unclear. Germline CDR1 reads SQVTM; CDR2 reads ANQGSEA. V lost 3 bases to trimming and J lost 4 bases, with 9 bases between them. The CDR3 loop spans 13 amino acids. The CDR3, as DNA: TGCAGCGTTGAGGGGTTACATAATGAAAAACTGTTTTTT. Translating it yields CSVEGLHNEKLFF.

This clonotype has ten or more counts. The chain joins TRBV3-1 to TRBJ1-2; TRBD1 is a possible D gene (6 bases). The CDR3 runs 16 residues. Trimming stripped 4 bases from V and 0 bases from J, with 15 bases between. In germline, CDR1 is LGHDT, CDR2 YNNKEL (reference sequence). In DNA form, the CDR3 reads TGTGCCAGCAGCCTTTCCGGACAGCCTGCTAACTATGGCTACACCTTC. Translating it yields CASSLSGQPANYGYTF.

This chain joins TRBV12-3 or TRBV12-4 and TRBJ2-4; D might be TRBD1 (7 bases). V lost 4 bases and J 8 bases, leaving 15 bases between the germline ends. The CDR3 runs to 14 residues. This CDR3 reads CASSSLTGRYIQYF. CDR3 bases: TGTGCCAGCAGTTCCCTGACAGGGAGGTACATTCAGTACTTC.

The rearrangement links TRBV9 to TRBJ2-3, with 7 bases aligning to TRBD2. The CDR3 contains 19 residues. The germline V gene encodes CDR1 SGDLS and CDR2 YYNGEE. J gave up 2 bases and V 2 bases, and 17 bases lay outside the gene matches. CDR3 region: CASSVTGLTSRPVTDTQYF. The DNA of the CDR3 is TGTGCCAGCAGCGTCACGGGGCTGACTAGCCGTCCCGTCACAGATACGCAGTATTTT.

This clonotype was counted ten times or more. The V and J genes are TRBV12-3 or TRBV12-4 and TRBJ2-5, with 10 bases identical to TRBD2. This CDR3 has 15 amino acids. The V and J ends lost 3 bases and 4 bases, in that order; junction bases with no gene match: 5. CDR3 loop: CASSLEGLARETQYF. The DNA of the CDR3 is TGTGCCAGCAGTTTGGAGGGACTAGCGAGAGAGACCCAGTACTTC.

In regard to this clonotype: It may be a read error: a sequence one base away is much more abundant. Without the conserved terminal phenylalanine or tryptophan, this CDR3 likely stems from a read error. The V call is TRBV5-1, the J call TRBJ1-1, with a weak D call TRBD1 (5 bases). CDR3 length: 15 residues. Germline V gene lookup returns CDR1 SGHRS and CDR2 YFSETQ. The CDR3 bases are TGTGCCAGCAGCATGGGGGGGAGAGAGAACACTGAAGCTTTCCTT. This encodes CASSMGGRENTEAFL.

Many counts were recorded for this clonotype. The CDR3 nucleotides read TGTGCCAGCAGCCCCCGCCTCGGAGAGACCCAGTACTTC. Its protein is CASSPRLGETQYF. The V gene is TRBV7-9, the J gene TRBJ2-5; D gene unclear. The V gene's germline CDR1 is SEHNR and CDR2 FQNEAQ (reference sequence). Trimming stripped 5 bases from V and 4 bases from J, with 11 bases between. The CDR3 extends over 13 amino acids.

Comments on this clonotype: A clone one base away is much larger, so this may be a read error. The chain uses TRBV5-6 and TRBJ1-1; 7 bases line up with TRBD1. The CDR3 has 15 residues. CDR1 SGHDT and CDR2 YYEEEE come from the germline V gene. J lost 5 bases, V lost 3 bases, and 10 bases had no gene match. The CDR3 DNA reads TGTGCCAGCAGCTGGGACAGTGGGCTGGGGACTGAAGCTTTCTTT. Protein: CASSWDSGLGTEAFF.

This clonotype was picked up many times. The V call is TRBV7-9, the J call TRBJ2-7, with 8 bases matching TRBD2. The CDR3 spans 17 residues. The V gene end was trimmed by 4 bases and the J gene end by 2 bases; junction bases not matched to a gene: 13. CDR1 and CDR2 (germline): SEHNR, FQNEAQ (reference sequence). The CDR3 nucleotides are TGTGCCAGCAGCTCCTGGTCCCCGCGGGAGGTTCCCTACGAGCAGTACTTC. It is translated as CASSSWSPREVPYEQYF.

The gene calls are TRBV6-5 and TRBJ2-1; 9 bases fit TRBD2. There are 19 residues in the CDR3. Per germline, CDR1 MNHEY and CDR2 SVGAGI. Trimming took 0 bases from V and 4 from J; bases not matched to a gene: 13. The CDR3: CASSYSWASGGRDYNEQFF. The CDR3 nucleotides are TGTGCCAGCAGTTACTCGTGGGCTTCTGGCGGGAGGGATTACAATGAGCAGTTCTTC.

This clonotype was recorded at least ten times. The J gene is TRBJ2-7, the V gene TRBV12-3 or TRBV12-4; 8 bases match TRBD2. The CDR3 covers 16 residues. Trimming took 5 bases from V and 1 from J; bases not matched to a gene: 10. The CDR3 DNA follows: TGTGCCAGCAGTACCCCACTAGCGGAACTATCCTACGAGCAGTACTTC. This encodes CASSTPLAELSYEQYF.

In its sample, this clonotype was seen once. One end of the junction varies from germline; a read error may be responsible. This chain uses TRBV7-9 with TRBJ1-1, with 8 bases matching TRBD1. This CDR3 region has 14 residues. Germline V CDR1 and CDR2: SEHNR, FQNEAQ (reference sequence). The CDR3 spells CTSSLGDRNTEAFF. CDR3 nucleotide sequence: TGTACCAGCAGCTTAGGGGACAGGAATACTGAAGCTTTCTTT. Filled out from reference TRBV7-9 and TRBJ1-1, the complete variable domain reads DTGVSQNPRHKITKRGQNVTFRCDPISEHNRLYWYRQTLGQGPEFLTYFQNEAQLEKSRLLSDRFSAERPKGSFSTLEIQRTEQGDSAMYLCTSSLGDRNTEAFFGQGTRLTVV.